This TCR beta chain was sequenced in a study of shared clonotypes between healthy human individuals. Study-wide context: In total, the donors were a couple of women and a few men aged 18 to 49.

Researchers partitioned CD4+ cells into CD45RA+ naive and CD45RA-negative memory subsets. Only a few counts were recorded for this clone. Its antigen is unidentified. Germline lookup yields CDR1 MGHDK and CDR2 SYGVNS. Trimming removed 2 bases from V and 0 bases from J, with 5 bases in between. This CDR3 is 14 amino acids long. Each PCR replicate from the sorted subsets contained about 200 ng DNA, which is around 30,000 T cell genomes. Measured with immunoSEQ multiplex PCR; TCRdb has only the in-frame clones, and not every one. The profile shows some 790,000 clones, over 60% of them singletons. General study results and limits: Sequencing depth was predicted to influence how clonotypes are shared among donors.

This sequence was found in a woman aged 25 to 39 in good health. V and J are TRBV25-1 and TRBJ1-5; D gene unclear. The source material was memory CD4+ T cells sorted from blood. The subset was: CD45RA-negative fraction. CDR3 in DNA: TGTGCCAGCAGTGAACTTAATAGCAATCAGCCCCAGCATTTT. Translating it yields CASSELNSNQPQHF.